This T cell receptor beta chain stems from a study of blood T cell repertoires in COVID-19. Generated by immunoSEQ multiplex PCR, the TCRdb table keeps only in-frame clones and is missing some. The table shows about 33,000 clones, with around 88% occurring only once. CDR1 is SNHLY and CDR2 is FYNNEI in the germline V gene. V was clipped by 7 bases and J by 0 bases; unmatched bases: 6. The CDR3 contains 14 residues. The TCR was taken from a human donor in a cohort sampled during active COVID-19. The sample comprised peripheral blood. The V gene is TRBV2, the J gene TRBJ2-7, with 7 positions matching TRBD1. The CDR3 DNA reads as TGTGCCAGCAATCCACAGGGGTCCTCCTACGAGCAGTACTTC. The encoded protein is CASNPQGSSYEQYF.